Listed below are T cell receptor beta chains from one sample, sequenced in a study of cytomegalovirus exposure and HLA in healthy donors. The protocol was immunoSEQ multiplex PCR, while the TCRdb copy is restricted to in-frame clones and leaves out a portion. Among roughly 130,000 clones listed, 80% were seen once. The sequencing sample was made of PBMCs. These receptors came from a male donor in good health and CMV-seronegative. The CDR3 runs from the conserved cysteine through the conserved F or W. Each record gives: CDR3 protein, CDR3 DNA, D gene, J gene, clone size, V gene. A D gene is named only where the DNA matches it firmly. Some rows mark clone size as missing; the rest say once, few, many or name a class of expanded clone.

cdr3_aa: CASSQAFSGGGYGYTF; cdr3_nt: TGTGCCAGCAGCCAAGCATTCTCAGGGGGCGGCTATGGCTACACCTTC; d_call: TRBD1; j_call: TRBJ1-2; clone_size: -; v_call: TRBV4-2
cdr3_aa: CAKGQRYGYTF; cdr3_nt: TGTGCCAAGGGACAGCGGTATGGCTACACCTTC; d_call: -; j_call: TRBJ1-2; clone_size: -; v_call: TRBV21-1
cdr3_aa: CASSQDWGRGTEAFF; cdr3_nt: TGTGCCAGCAGCCAAGATTGGGGCAGGGGCACTGAAGCTTTCTTT; d_call: -; j_call: TRBJ1-1; clone_size: -; v_call: TRBV4-2
cdr3_aa: CASTQTGVNTEAFF; cdr3_nt: TGTGCCAGCACCCAGACAGGGGTGAACACTGAAGCTTTCTTT; d_call: TRBD1; j_call: TRBJ1-1; clone_size: -; v_call: TRBV6-6
cdr3_aa: CASSVEASSTDTQYF; cdr3_nt: TGTGCCAGCAGCGTAGAGGCTAGCAGCACAGATACGCAGTATTTT; d_call: -; j_call: TRBJ2-3; clone_size: -; v_call: TRBV9
cdr3_aa: CAWSVSGEQPQHF; cdr3_nt: TGTGCCTGGAGTGTATCAGGGGAACAGCCCCAGCATTTT; d_call: -; j_call: TRBJ1-5; clone_size: few; v_call: TRBV30
cdr3_aa: CASSPGFEQYF; cdr3_nt: TGTGCCAGCAGCCCAGGGTTCGAGCAGTACTTC; d_call: -; j_call: TRBJ2-7; clone_size: -; v_call: TRBV7-2
cdr3_aa: CASSWGQGSRYGYTF; cdr3_nt: TGTGCCAGCAGTTGGGGACAGGGAAGTCGGTATGGCTACACCTTC; d_call: TRBD1; j_call: TRBJ1-2; clone_size: -; v_call: TRBV27
cdr3_aa: CASSGTGWKEKLFF; cdr3_nt: TGTGCCAGCAGTGGGACAGGGTGGAAAGAAAAACTGTTTTTT; d_call: TRBD1; j_call: TRBJ1-4; clone_size: -; v_call: TRBV27
cdr3_aa: CASSLYRGSEKLFF; cdr3_nt: TGTGCCAGCAGCTTATACAGGGGAAGTGAAAAACTGTTTTTT; d_call: TRBD1; j_call: TRBJ1-4; clone_size: few; v_call: TRBV11-2
cdr3_aa: CASSMTKAGYTF; cdr3_nt: TGTGCCAGTAGTATGACAAAAGCTGGCTACACCTTC; d_call: -; j_call: TRBJ1-2; clone_size: -; v_call: TRBV19
cdr3_aa: CAWSVGQAYEQYF; cdr3_nt: TGTGCCTGGAGTGTTGGACAAGCCTACGAGCAGTACTTC; d_call: -; j_call: TRBJ2-7; clone_size: once; v_call: TRBV30
cdr3_aa: CASSSGLLAGELFF; cdr3_nt: TGTGCCAGCAGTTCCGGGTTGTTGGCCGGGGAGCTGTTTTTT; d_call: -; j_call: TRBJ2-2; clone_size: -; v_call: TRBV27
cdr3_aa: CASRPTGQFNSPLHF; cdr3_nt: TGTGCCAGCAGACCTACCGGACAGTTTAATTCACCCCTCCACTTT; d_call: -; j_call: TRBJ1-6; clone_size: -; v_call: TRBV25-1
cdr3_aa: CASSQESAGSGYEQYF; cdr3_nt: TGCGCCAGCAGCCAAGAGTCGGCTGGGTCCGGGTACGAGCAGTACTTC; d_call: -; j_call: TRBJ2-7; clone_size: few; v_call: TRBV4-1
cdr3_aa: CASSPGVGSGNQETQYF; cdr3_nt: TGTGCCAGCAGCCCCGGAGTCGGTAGCGGGAACCAAGAGACCCAGTACTTC; d_call: TRBD2; j_call: TRBJ2-5; clone_size: few; v_call: TRBV11-3
cdr3_aa: CSSSSGGLAGVYYEQYF; cdr3_nt: TGTTCCAGCAGCTCGGGGGGACTAGCGGGAGTTTACTACGAGCAGTACTTC; d_call: TRBD2; j_call: TRBJ2-7; clone_size: -; v_call: TRBV7-9
cdr3_aa: CASSQGFSGSNYGYTF; cdr3_nt: TGCGCCAGCAGCCAAGGGTTCAGCGGTTCCAACTATGGCTACACCTTC; d_call: -; j_call: TRBJ1-2; clone_size: -; v_call: TRBV4-3
cdr3_aa: CASSSEGEAGNTIYF; cdr3_nt: TGTGCCAGCAGTTCGGAGGGAGAAGCTGGAAACACCATATATTTT; d_call: -; j_call: TRBJ1-3; clone_size: -; v_call: TRBV28
cdr3_aa: CASSLNTEAFF; cdr3_nt: TGTGCCAGCAGCCTTAACACTGAAGCTTTCTTT; d_call: -; j_call: TRBJ1-1; clone_size: -; v_call: TRBV7-9
cdr3_aa: CASSLAGVGLQETQYF; cdr3_nt: TGCGCCAGCAGCTTGGCCGGGGTGGGACTACAAGAGACCCAGTACTTC; d_call: TRBD2; j_call: TRBJ2-5; clone_size: -; v_call: TRBV5-1
cdr3_aa: CASSLSGLQFEAFF; cdr3_nt: TGTGCCAGCAGTTTATCGGGACTGCAATTCGAAGCTTTCTTT; d_call: -; j_call: TRBJ1-1; clone_size: few; v_call: TRBV28
cdr3_aa: CASSTTTGGAYGYTF; cdr3_nt: TGTGCCAGCAGTACTACGACAGGGGGAGCCTATGGCTACACCTTC; d_call: TRBD1; j_call: TRBJ1-2; clone_size: -; v_call: TRBV6-6
cdr3_aa: CASSGGPNYEQYF; cdr3_nt: TGTGCCAGCAGCGGTGGCCCGAACTACGAGCAGTACTTC; d_call: -; j_call: TRBJ2-7; clone_size: -; v_call: TRBV5-6
cdr3_aa: CASSRSSTSYNEQFF; cdr3_nt: TGTGCCAGTAGTCGGTCTAGCACCTCCTACAATGAGCAGTTCTTC; d_call: -; j_call: TRBJ2-1; clone_size: -; v_call: TRBV19
cdr3_aa: CASSLAGGVNNEQFF; cdr3_nt: TGTGCCAGCAGCTTAGCGGGGGGCGTAAACAATGAGCAGTTCTTC; d_call: TRBD2; j_call: TRBJ2-1; clone_size: -; v_call: TRBV5-4
cdr3_aa: CSSSSQRRDSIYEQYF; cdr3_nt: TGTTCCAGCAGTTCACAGCGTCGGGACAGTATATACGAGCAGTACTTC; d_call: TRBD1; j_call: TRBJ2-7; clone_size: -; v_call: TRBV7-9
cdr3_aa: CASSSLFHRGNSGDEQFF; cdr3_nt: TGTGCCAGCAGTTCTCTCTTTCACCGGGGTAACAGCGGGGATGAGCAGTTCTTC; d_call: TRBD2; j_call: TRBJ2-1; clone_size: -; v_call: TRBV28
cdr3_aa: CASSHSAGQGAKNIQYF; cdr3_nt: TGTGCCAGCAGCCATTCAGCTGGACAGGGGGCCAAAAACATTCAGTACTTC; d_call: TRBD1; j_call: TRBJ2-4; clone_size: -; v_call: TRBV7-2
cdr3_aa: CASSSHGTLNTGELFF; cdr3_nt: TGTGCCAGCAGTTCTCACGGGACACTAAACACCGGGGAGCTGTTTTTT; d_call: -; j_call: TRBJ2-2; clone_size: -; v_call: TRBV6-5
cdr3_aa: CASSLGLGGVDTDTQYF; cdr3_nt: TGCGCCAGCAGCTTGGGATTAGGGGGCGTTGACACAGATACGCAGTATTTT; d_call: TRBD1; j_call: TRBJ2-3; clone_size: -; v_call: TRBV5-1
cdr3_aa: CASSLSGGTGELFF; cdr3_nt: TGTGCCAGCAGCTTATCAGGGGGCACCGGGGAGCTGTTTTTT; d_call: TRBD1; j_call: TRBJ2-2; clone_size: -; v_call: TRBV7-8
cdr3_aa: CASNLFASGRAVTDTQYF; cdr3_nt: TGTGCCAGTAACCTGTTCGCTAGCGGGAGGGCCGTAACAGATACGCAGTATTTT; d_call: TRBD2; j_call: TRBJ2-3; clone_size: -; v_call: TRBV19
cdr3_aa: CAWSKYQGALSGANVLTF; cdr3_nt: TGTGCCTGGAGTAAATACCAGGGGGCGCTTTCTGGGGCCAACGTCCTGACTTTC; d_call: TRBD1; j_call: TRBJ2-6; clone_size: -; v_call: TRBV30
cdr3_aa: CASSARDRGNSQETQYF; cdr3_nt: TGTGCCAGCAGCGCTAGGGACAGGGGGAATTCTCAAGAGACCCAGTACTTC; d_call: TRBD1; j_call: TRBJ2-5; clone_size: once; v_call: TRBV11-1
cdr3_aa: CASSLEGAGTGELFF; cdr3_nt: TGTGCCAGCAGCTTAGAAGGAGCTGGCACCGGGGAGCTGTTTTTT; d_call: -; j_call: TRBJ2-2; clone_size: -; v_call: TRBV7-2
cdr3_aa: CASSLVRGPAFF; cdr3_nt: TGTGCCAGCAGCTTGGTCAGGGGGCCAGCTTTCTTT; d_call: TRBD1; j_call: TRBJ1-1; clone_size: -; v_call: TRBV5-6
cdr3_aa: CASSLAGNGGYTF; cdr3_nt: TGCGCCAGCAGCTTGGCAGGGAACGGTGGCTACACCTTC; d_call: -; j_call: TRBJ1-2; clone_size: -; v_call: TRBV5-1
cdr3_aa: CSSSLTPSYNEQFF; cdr3_nt: TGTTCCAGCAGCTTAACTCCGTCCTACAATGAGCAGTTCTTC; d_call: -; j_call: TRBJ2-1; clone_size: -; v_call: TRBV7-3
cdr3_aa: CASWGGQRNYGYTF; cdr3_nt: TGTGCATCATGGGGGGGACAAAGAAACTATGGCTACACCTTC; d_call: -; j_call: TRBJ1-2; clone_size: -; v_call: TRBV30
cdr3_aa: CASSPHGLAGGCEQFF; cdr3_nt: TGTGCCAGCAGCCCCCACGGGCTAGCGGGGGGATGTGAGCAGTTCTTC; d_call: -; j_call: TRBJ2-1; clone_size: -; v_call: TRBV21-1
cdr3_aa: CSSSSRDRGYTGELFF; cdr3_nt: TGTTCCAGCAGCTCCCGGGACAGGGGATACACCGGGGAGCTGTTTTTT; d_call: TRBD1; j_call: TRBJ2-2; clone_size: -; v_call: TRBV7-9
cdr3_aa: CASSVGGNEQFF; cdr3_nt: TGTGCCAGCAGTGTTGGGGGGAATGAGCAGTTCTTC; d_call: -; j_call: TRBJ2-1; clone_size: -; v_call: TRBV6-4
cdr3_aa: CATSRIRGAIYGYTF; cdr3_nt: TGTGCCACCAGCAGAATCAGGGGAGCGATCTATGGCTACACCTTC; d_call: -; j_call: TRBJ1-2; clone_size: -; v_call: TRBV15
cdr3_aa: CASSPGRLNQPQHF; cdr3_nt: TGTGCCAGCAGCCCCGGGAGGTTAAATCAGCCCCAGCATTTT; d_call: -; j_call: TRBJ1-5; clone_size: -; v_call: TRBV6-6
cdr3_aa: CASSRRTSGRASYEQYF; cdr3_nt: TGTGCCAGCAGTCGACGAACTAGCGGGAGGGCCTCCTACGAGCAGTACTTC; d_call: TRBD2; j_call: TRBJ2-7; clone_size: -; v_call: TRBV27
cdr3_aa: CASSAQEGMNTEAFF; cdr3_nt: TGTGCCAGCAGCGCCCAAGAGGGCATGAACACTGAAGCTTTCTTT; d_call: -; j_call: TRBJ1-1; clone_size: -; v_call: TRBV11-2
cdr3_aa: CASRRNEQFF; cdr3_nt: TGTGCCAGCAGGAGAAATGAGCAGTTCTTC; d_call: -; j_call: TRBJ2-1; clone_size: -; v_call: TRBV6-5
cdr3_aa: CASSLNINYGYTF; cdr3_nt: TGTGCCAGCAGTTTGAACATTAACTATGGCTACACCTTC; d_call: -; j_call: TRBJ1-2; clone_size: -; v_call: TRBV28
cdr3_aa: CASSLEFRSGNTIYF; cdr3_nt: TGTGCCAGCAGCTTAGAATTCAGGTCTGGAAACACCATATATTTT; d_call: -; j_call: TRBJ1-3; clone_size: once; v_call: TRBV11-2
cdr3_aa: CASSYLPGTSGLRFF; cdr3_nt: TGTGCCAGCAGTTATTTACCCGGGACTAGCGGTCTACGGTTCTTC; d_call: TRBD2; j_call: TRBJ2-1; clone_size: -; v_call: TRBV5-6
cdr3_aa: CASSLTAGSETQYF; cdr3_nt: TGTGCCAGCAGCTTAACAGCAGGTTCAGAGACCCAGTACTTC; d_call: -; j_call: TRBJ2-5; clone_size: -; v_call: TRBV7-2
cdr3_aa: CASRGTANQPQHF; cdr3_nt: TGTGCCAGTAGAGGGACAGCAAATCAGCCCCAGCATTTT; d_call: TRBD1; j_call: TRBJ1-5; clone_size: -; v_call: TRBV19
cdr3_aa: CASSPWTGLNTEAFF; cdr3_nt: TGTGCCAGCAGCCCTTGGACAGGTTTGAACACTGAAGCTTTCTTT; d_call: TRBD1; j_call: TRBJ1-1; clone_size: few; v_call: TRBV9
cdr3_aa: CASSQTPGDSIHGELFF; cdr3_nt: TGTGCCAGCAGCCAGACCCCCGGGGACTCCATTCATGGGGAGCTGTTTTTT; d_call: -; j_call: TRBJ2-2; clone_size: few; v_call: TRBV14